This T cell receptor (beta chain) came from a study of blood T cell repertoires in COVID-19. Study overall: COVID-19 samples collected from the United States, Italy and Spain covered acute and convalescent phases.

Enrollment of patients from Seattle took place during active infection, with longitudinal follow-up. Source study methods: Reference gene primer amplification in the assay estimated nucleated cell counts. Generated by immunoSEQ multiplex PCR, the TCRdb table keeps only in-frame clones and is missing some. V and J calls plus clone size are reproduced from that table; the DNA served to infer D and trimming. The sample has roughly 180,000 clones, about 85% seen once. This CDR3 spans 14 amino acids. Germline values: CDR1 KGHSY, CDR2 FQNENV. V lost 0 bases to trimming and J lost 4 bases, with 9 bases between them.

This chain joins TRBV16 and TRBJ1-2, with no clear D. The clonotype comes from a woman in her fifties or sixties with COVID-19, enrolled during active disease. Sample: peripheral blood. The DNA of the CDR3 is TGTGCCAGCAGCCAATCGAGGGTTAGCTATGGCTACACCTTC. Protein product: CASSQSRVSYGYTF. The variable domain in full, with the rest retrieved from reference TRBV16 and TRBJ1-2, is GEEVAQTPKHLVRGEGQKAKLYCAPIKGHSYVFWYQQVLKNEFKFLISFQNENVFDETGMPKERFSAKCLPNSPCSLEIQATKLEDSAVYFCASSQSRVSYGYTFGSGTRLTVV.